Shown below are 3 T cell receptor beta chains from a single sample sequenced in a study of metastatic and nonmetastatic thyroid tumors (dated by TCRdb to 2018 to 2020). Before undergoing thyroid surgery, none of the patients had been given any kind of treatment. The library was produced with PCR. The instrument was an Illumina HiSeq 4000. TCRdb reanalyzed the raw reads on its own, using fastp at Q25 for trimming and MiXCR for clone calling, and kept in-frame beta chains. Across this sample there are approximately 16,000 clones, with roughly a quarter seen only once. The ten largest clones add up to 9.5% to 13% of the sample. Sequencing was done on a sample of blood. Receptors originate from a male donor with papillary thyroid cancer or a benign thyroid nodule (not recorded which). Some clones in this sample may be carry-over from other donors' samples.

This clone was detected many times. The chain combines TRBV6-1 with TRBJ1-1; maybe TRBD1 (6 bases). V lost 5 bases and J lost 4, with 17 bases in between. CDR3 length equals 15 residues. The germline gives CDR1 MNHNS, CDR2 SASEGT. CDR3 DNA: TGTGCCAGCAGTTATTCATCCAGGGGCGGCACTGAAGCTTTCTTT. Protein: CASSYSSRGGTEAFF.

This clone is termed medium-sized. The genes are TRBV20-1 and TRBJ2-7, with 13 bases aligning to TRBD2. V dropped 0 bases and J dropped 4; count of bases not matched to a gene: 3. This CDR3 spans 15 amino acids. Germline loops: CDR1 DFQATT, CDR2 SNEGSKA (reference sequence). This CDR3 is CSAREGLAGRYEQYF. As DNA, the CDR3 is TGCAGTGCTAGAGAGGGACTAGCGGGACGGTACGAGCAGTACTTC.

This clone has at least ten counts. The V call is TRBV5-5, the J call TRBJ1-1, with a tentative D call TRBD1 (6 bases). Germline CDR1 reads SGHKS; CDR2 reads YYEKEE (reference sequence). Trimming stripped 4 bases from V and 1 base from J, with 17 bases between. This CDR3 is built from 16 residues. Here the CDR3 DNA reads TGTGCCAGCAGCACTGGGAGTGGGACAAGGAACACTGAAGCTTTCTTT. It translates to CASSTGSGTRNTEAFF.